Below, 8 T cell receptor beta chains from the same sample are listed, as sequenced in a study of human T cells and chemical hapten exposure. TCRdb independently ran MiXCR on the RACE reads; one entry per CDR3 protein. The sample has just under 350,000 distinct CDR3 sequences, approximately 6.3% seen once; the top ten hold less than 10%. Time point indicated: patch test 1, 2 weeks after DPC sensitization. The sample's treatment: therapeutic diphenylcyclopropenone sensitization with weekly scalp DPC. The specimen comprised whole blood, sampled in connection with sensitization to the hapten diphenylcyclopropenone (DPC). Receptors were obtained from a woman aged 18-29 years with alopecia areata. Some clones in this sample may be carry-over from other donors' samples.

This clonotype was seen ten or more times. The chain couples TRBV10-3 to TRBJ1-2, with TRBD1 identical over 9 bases. This CDR3 is built from 14 residues. Losses at the gene ends were 6 bases for V and 8 bases for J; bases not matched to a gene: 10. CDR1 is ENHRY, CDR2 SYGVKD, per germline. The CDR3 coding sequence is TGTGCCATCAGACCGGACAGGGGTGGTCCAGGCTACACCTTC. Translated, it gives CAIRPDRGGPGYTF.

This clonotype has at least ten counts. The chain links TRBV6-2 or TRBV6-3 to TRBJ2-2; no reliable D call. CDR1 MNHEY and CDR2 SVGEGT come from the germline V gene. This CDR3 comprises 14 residues. Trimming left V 3 bases short and J 3 bases short, with 8 bases between. CDR3 amino acids: CASSYSIYTGELFF. For the CDR3, the DNA is TGTGCCAGCAGTTATTCCATCTACACCGGGGAGCTGTTTTTT.

This clonotype was seen many times. The chain is built from TRBV12-3 or TRBV12-4 and TRBJ1-1; 11 nucleotides agree with TRBD1. The CDR3 totals 14 residues. Trimming cost V 6 bases and J 3 bases; bases outside gene matches: 3. This chain's CDR3 is CASRPGQGDTEAFF. CDR3 bases: TGTGCCAGCAGGCCGGGACAGGGGGACACTGAAGCTTTCTTT.

The sample holds a few counts of this clonotype. V gene TRBV29-1 combines with J gene TRBJ1-2, with unresolved D. Germline assignment: CDR1 SQVTM and CDR2 ANQGSEA. The CDR3 sequence is 13 residues long. The V end lost 2 bases, the J end lost 6 bases, and 13 bases lay between the germline ends. As DNA, the CDR3 is TGCAGCGTTGAACAACAGAACCCGAATGGCTACACCTTC. This translates into CSVEQQNPNGYTF.

This clonotype was observed many times. The rearrangement uses TRBV6-1 and TRBJ2-6; no reliable D call. Germline CDR1 reads MNHNS; CDR2 reads SASEGT. CDR3 length: 15 amino acids. Trimming shortened V by 5 bases and J by 1 base, and 9 bases separated the two germline ends. The CDR3 DNA sequence: TGTGCCAGCAGTACTTACATATCTGGGGCCAACGTCCTGACTTTC. It encodes CASSTYISGANVLTF.

This clonotype has ten or more counts. V gene TRBV2 combines with J gene TRBJ2-3; TRBD2 might be the D (6 bases). Germline lookup yields CDR1 SNHLY and CDR2 FYNNEI. This CDR3 comprises 16 residues. The ends were cut back, 5 bases at V and 1 base at J, with 16 bases in the middle. This chain's CDR3 is CASSPPSGGGTDTQYF. CDR3 in DNA: TGTGCCAGCAGTCCCCCCTCCGGCGGGGGCACAGATACGCAGTATTTT.

Many counts were recorded for this clonotype. The V and J genes are TRBV25-1 and TRBJ1-1; D uncertain. Germline V lookup: CDR1 MGHDK, CDR2 SYGVNS. The CDR3 consists of 14 residues. Trimming pared 3 bases from V and 4 bases from J, leaving 12 bases between. Here the CDR3 DNA reads TGTGCCAGCAGTGACCGGATAGGATCCACTGAAGCTTTCTTT. Translating gives CASSDRIGSTEAFF.

This clonotype was counted many times. The chain recombines TRBV18 with TRBJ1-2, with D tentatively TRBD1 (5 bases). Trimming removed 3 bases at V and 5 bases at J, with 13 bases between. The CDR3 runs to 14 residues. Germline assignment: CDR1 KGHSH and CDR2 LQKENI. Here the CDR3 reads CASSPQQDVYGYTF. Here the CDR3 DNA reads TGTGCCAGCTCACCGCAACAGGACGTATATGGCTACACCTTC.